This T cell receptor (beta chain) was identified during a study of blood T cell repertoires in COVID-19 (dated by TCRdb to the early 2020s). Regarding the research as a whole: Collaborator samples came from the United States, Italy and Spain and covered acute and convalescent phases of COVID-19. The prospective study material was composed of cDNA or gDNA derived from T cells, B-cell-depleted T cells, or PBMCs. Subjects who had been exposed to COVID-19, were actively infected with it, or had recovered from it provided the deeply sampled blood TCRbeta repertoires that made up the dataset. The repertoires were released in a freely available public database meant as a resource for research on the immune response to SARS-CoV-2. The samples were drawn from the first 160 participants of the ongoing ImmuneRACE study and from some 1,300 subjects provided by 6 global collaborators. A de-identified subject ID, COVID-19 status, age in years and sex were almost always included in the sample metadata. Where HLA class I and class II types were available, the types were taken from metadata supplied by the sample provider, not from assay-based typing.

Broad study findings and their caveats: How much clinical and demographic metadata was included differed by source and by participant, and the metadata was provided uncurated.

At the junction V is shortened by 4 bases and J by 4 bases; bases outside the gene matches: 11. The CDR1 and CDR2 encoded by the germline V gene are SGHRS and YFSETQ. From the cysteine up to the phenylalanine, the CDR3 has a length of 15 residues. The entry retains the CDR3 DNA only, 45 bases that are in frame from base 1. TCRbeta CDR3 regions were amplified from genomic DNA using the immunoSEQ Assay, a bias-controlled multiplex PCR. The original methods were these. Within the assay, amplification of reference gene primers was used to estimate how many nucleated cells each sample contained. To quantify the absolute abundance of each unique TCRbeta CDR3 rearrangement, sequence reads were collapsed and filtered. For each sample, productive Simpson clonality was calculated by taking the square root of Simpson's diversity index across productive rearrangements. TCRdb's version of the immuneACCESS table is confined to in-frame rearrangements and falls short of the full clone set. An unresolved V gene accounts for under half of the shortfall where checked; the remainder is of unknown origin. V and J calls and clone size are copied from that table; D and trimming were computed from the DNA. The sample includes about 100,000 clones, with around 90% observed a single time. The ten largest clones capture approximately 5.1% of the sample.

Collaborating institutions collected whole blood in K2EDTA tubes following their own protocols. For TCRbeta analysis, collaborators shipped samples as frozen whole blood, isolated PBMCs, or DNA extracted from either of those sample types. A single count supports this clone. Its antigen is unknown. It has no much larger one-base neighbor in the sample; base qualities were not kept. This sequence uses TRBV5-1 and TRBJ2-7, and 7 junction bases match TRBD1. Input material: peripheral blood. This clonotype was obtained from a man aged 65-85 years with acute or convalescent COVID-19. The CDR3 protein: CASSPRQGETYEQYF. The nucleotide sequence reads as follows: TGCGCCAGCAGCCCGCGACAGGGCGAAACATACGAGCAGTACTTC.